The entry that follows covers one T cell receptor (beta chain) sequence. The CDR3 extends over 15 amino acids. Germline CDR1 LNHDA, CDR2 SQIVND (reference sequence). V lost 9 bases and J lost 8, with 20 bases in between. The data stem from a study of blood T cell repertoires in COVID-19. In the study overall: Samples representing acute and convalescent COVID-19 were sourced from the United States, Italy and Spain. PBMCs, B-cell-depleted T cells, or T cells provided the cDNA or gDNA that made up the material.

Original data processing: Nucleated cell counts were estimated from reference gene primer amplification. Libraries were prepared by immunoSEQ multiplex PCR; TCRdb keeps only in-frame clonotypes and omits some of them. That table gives V, J and clone size, and the DNA gave D and trimming. The sample includes about 74,000 clones, 88% of them seen just once. The TCR comes from a man between 70 and 80 years old with active or convalescent COVID-19. The specimen sequenced was peripheral blood. V and J are TRBV19 and TRBJ1-6; the D gene is possibly TRBD1 (5 bases). The CDR3 nucleotides read TGTGCCAGCCTGAGTCGGGCCGCGGGGGATTCACCCCTCCACTTT. Translating gives CASLSRAAGDSPLHF.